This T cell receptor (beta chain) was sequenced during a study of Graves' ophthalmopathy and Graves' hyperthyroidism. The CDR3 contains 15 residues. Trimming took 4 bases from V and 0 from J, leaving 12 bases between them. Germline assignment: CDR1 MNHEY and CDR2 SVGEGT. This clonotype appeared many times. The TCR beta CDR3 regions underwent amplification from RNA transcripts. Following a first-round RT-PCR that used HTBI primers, a second-round multiplex PCR was carried out. MiXCR was run by TCRdb on the multiplex PCR reads, yielding one entry per CDR3 protein. The sample lists roughly 160,000 distinct CDR3 sequences, around two fifths occurring once.

This TCR was recovered from a woman aged 40 to 50 with Graves' ophthalmopathy. The chain links TRBV6-2 or TRBV6-3 to TRBJ1-2; TRBD1 might be the D (6 bases). The specimen was peripheral blood. For the CDR3, the DNA is TGTGCCAGCAGTTCCGCAGGGGTTCCTAACTATGGCTACACCTTC. This gives the protein CASSSAGVPNYGYTF.